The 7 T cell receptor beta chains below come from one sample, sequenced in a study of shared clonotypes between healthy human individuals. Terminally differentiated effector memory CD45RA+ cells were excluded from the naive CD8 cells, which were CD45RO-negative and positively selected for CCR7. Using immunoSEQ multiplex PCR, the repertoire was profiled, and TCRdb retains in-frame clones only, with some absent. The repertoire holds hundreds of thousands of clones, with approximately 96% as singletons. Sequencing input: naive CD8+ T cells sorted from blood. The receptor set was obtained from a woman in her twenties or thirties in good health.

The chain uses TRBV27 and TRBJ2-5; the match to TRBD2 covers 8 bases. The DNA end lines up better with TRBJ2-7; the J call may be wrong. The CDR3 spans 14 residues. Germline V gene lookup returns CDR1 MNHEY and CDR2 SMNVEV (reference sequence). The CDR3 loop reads CASRLSGTRNEQYF. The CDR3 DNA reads TGTGCCAGCAGGCTCTCCGGGACTAGAAACGAGCAGTACTTC.

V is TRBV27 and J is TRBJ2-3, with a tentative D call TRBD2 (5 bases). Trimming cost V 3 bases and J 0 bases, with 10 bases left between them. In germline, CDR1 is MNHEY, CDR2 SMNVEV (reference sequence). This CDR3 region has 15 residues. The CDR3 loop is CASSFLGDSTDTQYF. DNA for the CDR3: TGTGCCAGCAGTTTTCTCGGGGATAGCACAGATACGCAGTATTTT.

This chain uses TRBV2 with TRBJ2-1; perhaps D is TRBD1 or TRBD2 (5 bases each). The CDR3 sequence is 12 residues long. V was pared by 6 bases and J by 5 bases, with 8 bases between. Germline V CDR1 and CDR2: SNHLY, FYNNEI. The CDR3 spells CASSGTNNEQFF. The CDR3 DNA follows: TGTGCCAGCAGCGGGACGAACAATGAGCAGTTCTTC.

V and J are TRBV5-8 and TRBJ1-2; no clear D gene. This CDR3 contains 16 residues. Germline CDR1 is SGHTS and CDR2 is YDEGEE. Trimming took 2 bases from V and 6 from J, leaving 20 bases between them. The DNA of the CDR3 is TGTGCCAGCAGCTTATGGATGACGGAGCATCGGGATGGCTACACCTTC. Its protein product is CASSLWMTEHRDGYTF.

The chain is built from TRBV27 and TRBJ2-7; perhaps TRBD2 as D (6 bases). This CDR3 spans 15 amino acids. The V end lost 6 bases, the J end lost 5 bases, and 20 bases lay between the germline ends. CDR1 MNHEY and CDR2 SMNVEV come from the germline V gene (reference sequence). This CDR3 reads CASSPVVSGVHEQYF. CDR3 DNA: TGTGCCAGCAGCCCTGTTGTCTCGGGAGTCCACGAGCAGTACTTC.

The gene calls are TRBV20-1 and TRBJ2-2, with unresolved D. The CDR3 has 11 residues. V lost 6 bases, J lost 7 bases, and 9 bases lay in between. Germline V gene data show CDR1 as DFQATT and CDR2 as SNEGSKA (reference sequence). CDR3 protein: CSASSSGELFF. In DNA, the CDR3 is TGCAGTGCCTCCTCTAGCGGGGAGCTGTTTTTT.

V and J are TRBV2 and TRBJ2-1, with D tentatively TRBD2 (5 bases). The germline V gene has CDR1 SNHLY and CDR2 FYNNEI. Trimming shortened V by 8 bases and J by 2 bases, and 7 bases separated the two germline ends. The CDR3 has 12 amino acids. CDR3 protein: CASSRAYNEQFF. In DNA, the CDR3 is TGTGCCAGCTCGCGGGCCTACAATGAGCAGTTCTTC. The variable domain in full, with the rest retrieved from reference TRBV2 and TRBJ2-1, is EPEVTQTPSHQVTQMGQEVILRCVPISNHLYFYWYRQILGQKVEFLVSFYNNEISEKSEIFDDQFSVERPDGSNFTLKIRSTKLEDSAMYFCASSRAYNEQFFGPGTRLTVL.